This entry describes one TCR beta chain. Its antigen remains undetermined. The record has no base qualities; no much larger clone is one base away. Per the publication, the treatment or condition label means: preoperative locoregional IRX-2 cytokine immunotherapy. The samples were obtained from a phase Ib study in which preoperative, locoregional IRX-2 cytokine immunotherapy intended to prime immune responses was tested. Donors were patients with early-stage breast cancer who received IRX-2 before surgery. The sample is drawn from a study of preoperative IRX-2 immunotherapy in early breast cancer (dated by TCRdb to 2018 to 2020). From cysteine to phenylalanine, the CDR3 is 14 amino acids long. Kept here is only the CDR3 DNA, which spans 42 bases and is read in frame from base 1. The germline V gene supplies CDR1 MNHGY and CDR2 SAAAGT. V is reduced by 6 bases and J by 2 bases, leaving a spacing of 11 bases between them.

Library generation was performed with the immunoSEQ multiplex PCR assay. TCRdb took this table from immuneACCESS and kept in-frame rearrangements with V and J called. Such tables lack part of the clones; where checked against another copy, unresolved V genes explain under half of the gap, and the rest is unexplained. The sample table records approximately 27,000 clones; 75% to 85% of these occur just once. Of the sample, approximately 1.4% falls within the top ten clones. This TCR came from a human donor with breast cancer. The V and J genes are TRBV6-8 and TRBJ1-5, with the D gene call left open. The sequencing used lymph node tissue, collected after IRX-2 immunotherapy. Read as DNA, the sequence is TGTGCCAGCAGCCCTCTCAGAGGCAATCAGCCCCAGCATTTT. Translation gives CASSPLRGNQPQHF.